The 12 T cell receptor beta chains presented below share a single source sample, sequenced in a study of cytomegalovirus exposure and HLA in healthy donors. 60 Vbeta and 13 Jbeta primers were used in PCR. The method was immunoSEQ multiplex PCR; TCRdb's version includes in-frame clones alone and lacks a portion of them. The sample carries 45,000 to 65,000 clones, 72% recorded once. The sample was PBMCs. These receptors originate from a woman in her fifties or sixties in good health and CMV-seropositive.

The V and J genes are TRBV4-3 and TRBJ2-4; perhaps TRBD1 as D (6 bases). Germline loops: CDR1 LGHNA, CDR2 YSLEER. This CDR3 contains 17 residues. Trimming stripped 0 bases from V and 0 bases from J, with 12 bases between. CDR3 DNA sequence: TGCGCCAGCAGCCAAGACAGGGGACGGGGAGCCAAAAACATTCAGTACTTC. Translated, it gives CASSQDRGRGAKNIQYF.

The V gene is TRBV7-6, the J gene TRBJ1-5; D ambiguous. Germline-derived CDR1 and CDR2 are SGHVS and FNYEAQ. V was shortened by 5 bases and J by 4 bases, with 15 bases between the two germline ends. The CDR3 is 15 residues long. Here the CDR3 reads CASSPEGWRNQPQHF. CDR3 nucleotides: TGTGCCAGCAGCCCGGAGGGCTGGAGAAATCAGCCCCAGCATTTT.

This chain links TRBV21-1 with TRBJ1-1. TRBV21-1 is shown as a pseudogene. CDR3 length: 14 residues. The CDR3 protein is CASSKEVANTEAFF. The CDR3 nucleotides are TGTGCCAGCAGCAAAGAAGTAGCGAACACTGAAGCTTTCTTT.

V and J are TRBV7-2 and TRBJ2-1; TRBD2 aligns across 7 bases. This CDR3 contains 15 residues. Unmatched junction bases numbered 6, after V lost 5 bases and J lost 2 bases. CDR1 and CDR2 (germline): SGHTA, FQGNSA. The CDR3 DNA follows: TGTGCCAGCAGCCCCTTGGCGGGAGCCTACAATGAGCAGTTCTTC. This codes for CASSPLAGAYNEQFF.

V usage is TRBV16 and J usage is TRBJ2-2; 7 bases fit TRBD1. Germline CDR1 KGHSY, CDR2 FQNENV. CDR3 length equals 17 residues. V was pared by 2 bases and J by 5 bases, with 11 bases of the junction left unmatched. CDR3: CASSQIQGTARTGELFF. In DNA form, the CDR3 reads TGTGCCAGCAGCCAAATCCAAGGGACAGCTAGAACCGGGGAGCTGTTTTTT.

The chain has TRBV28 and TRBJ1-4; tentatively, D is TRBD1 (6 bases). In germline, CDR1 is MDHEN, CDR2 SYDVKM. V was shortened by 5 bases and J by 0 bases, with 13 bases between the two germline ends. There are 16 residues in the CDR3. The CDR3 DNA follows: TGTGCCAGCAGTCCCAGGGGTTCCGCAACTAATGAAAAACTGTTTTTT. It codes for CASSPRGSATNEKLFF. Filled out from reference TRBV28 and TRBJ1-4, the complete variable domain reads DVKVTQSSRYLVKRTGEKVFLECVQDMDHENMFWYRQDPGLGLRLIYFSYDVKMKEKGDIPEGYSVSREKKERFSLILESASTNQTSMYLCASSPRGSATNEKLFFGSGTQLSVL.

The rearrangement uses TRBV5-1 and TRBJ2-7; D may be TRBD1 (6 bases). The CDR3 spans 17 residues. The V end lost 5 bases, the J end lost 1 base, and 22 bases lay between the germline ends. Per the germline V gene, CDR1 is SGHRS and CDR2 is YFSETQ. Here the CDR3 reads CASSSLLSQGTSYEQYF. In DNA, the CDR3 is TGCGCCAGCAGTTCCCTGCTTTCCCAGGGGACATCCTACGAGCAGTACTTC.

V gene TRBV4-2 combines with J gene TRBJ2-1; 8 bases fit TRBD2. The CDR3 totals 16 residues. With 0 bases clipped from V and 4 bases from J, the junction kept 5 bases outside the gene matches. In germline, CDR1 is LGHNA, CDR2 YNFKEQ. CDR3: CASSQDPAGEYNEQFF. The CDR3 region has the DNA TGTGCCAGCAGCCAAGATCCAGCGGGAGAATACAATGAGCAGTTCTTC.

A single count supports this clone. The genes are TRBV28 and TRBJ2-7; 8 bases map to TRBD1. With 6 bases clipped from V and 3 bases from J, the junction kept 7 bases outside the gene matches. The CDR3 consists of 14 residues. CDR1 and CDR2 from the germline V gene are MDHEN and SYDVKM. The CDR3 is CASRTGTGYYEQYF. The CDR3 coding sequence is TGTGCCAGCAGAACCGGGACAGGTTACTACGAGCAGTACTTC. Variable domain in full (rest from reference TRBV28 and TRBJ2-7): DVKVTQSSRYLVKRTGEKVFLECVQDMDHENMFWYRQDPGLGLRLIYFSYDVKMKEKGDIPEGYSVSREKKERFSLILESASTNQTSMYLCASRTGTGYYEQYFGPGTRLTVT.

This sequence joins TRBV18 and TRBJ2-1, with 13 bases lining up with TRBD2. The CDR3 totals 18 residues. Germline CDR1 is KGHSH and CDR2 is LQKENI. The V gene end was trimmed by 6 bases and the J gene end by 6 bases; junction bases not matched to a gene: 14. The CDR3 reads CASSPSGLAGQTGNEQFF. In nucleotides, the CDR3 is TGTGCCAGCTCCCCTTCGGGACTAGCGGGACAGACGGGCAATGAGCAGTTCTTC.

V gene TRBV30 combines with J gene TRBJ2-2; TRBD2 matches 10 bases. CDR1 and CDR2 (germline): GTSNPN, SVGIG (reference sequence). The CDR3 runs 16 residues. The J segment lost 5 bases and the V segment lost 1 base, leaving 7 bases of the junction unmatched. CDR3 sequence: CAWSGTSGVLTGELFF. CDR3 DNA: TGTGCCTGGAGTGGGACTAGCGGAGTCTTGACCGGGGAGCTGTTTTTT.

CDR3 residues: CASSSPIDRGSEQYF. The CDR3 nucleotides read TGTGCCAGCAGCTCACCCATAGACAGGGGGAGCGAGCAGTACTTC. J is TRBJ2-7 and V is TRBV5-4; 9 bases are a match to TRBD1. V was pared by 3 bases and J by 6 bases, with 10 bases of the junction left unmatched. This CDR3 contains 15 residues. Germline V CDR1 and CDR2: SGHNT, YYREEE (reference sequence).